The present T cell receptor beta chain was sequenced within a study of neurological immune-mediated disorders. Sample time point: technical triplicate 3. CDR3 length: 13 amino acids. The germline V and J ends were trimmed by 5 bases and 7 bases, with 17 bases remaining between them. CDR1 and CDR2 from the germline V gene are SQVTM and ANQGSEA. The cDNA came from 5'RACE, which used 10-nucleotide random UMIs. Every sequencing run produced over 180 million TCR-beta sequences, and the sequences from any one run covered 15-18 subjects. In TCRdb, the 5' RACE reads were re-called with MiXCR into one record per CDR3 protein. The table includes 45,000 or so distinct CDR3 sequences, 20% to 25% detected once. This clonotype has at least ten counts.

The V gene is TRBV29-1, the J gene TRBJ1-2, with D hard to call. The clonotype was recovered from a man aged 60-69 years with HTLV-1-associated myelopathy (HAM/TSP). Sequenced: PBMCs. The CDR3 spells CSVIPTIKGGYTF. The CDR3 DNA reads TGCAGCGTTATCCCTACCATAAAGGGTGGCTACACCTTC.